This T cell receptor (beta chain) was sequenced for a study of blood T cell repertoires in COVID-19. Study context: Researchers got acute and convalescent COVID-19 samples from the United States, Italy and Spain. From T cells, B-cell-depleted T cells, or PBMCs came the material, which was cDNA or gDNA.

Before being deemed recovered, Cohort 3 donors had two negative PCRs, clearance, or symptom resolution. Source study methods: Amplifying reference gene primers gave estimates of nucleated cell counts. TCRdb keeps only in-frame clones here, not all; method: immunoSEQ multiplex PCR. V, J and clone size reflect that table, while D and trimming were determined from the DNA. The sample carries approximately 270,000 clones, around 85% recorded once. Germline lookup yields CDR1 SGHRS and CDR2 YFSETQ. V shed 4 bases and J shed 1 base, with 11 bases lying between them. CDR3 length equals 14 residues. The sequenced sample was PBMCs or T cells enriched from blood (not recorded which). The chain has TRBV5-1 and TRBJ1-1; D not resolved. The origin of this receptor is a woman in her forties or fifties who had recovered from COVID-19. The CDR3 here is CASSPSTGNTEAFF. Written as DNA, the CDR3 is TGCGCCAGCAGCCCTTCCACCGGGAACACTGAAGCTTTCTTT. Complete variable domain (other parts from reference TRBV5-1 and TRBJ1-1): KAGVTQTPRYLIKTRGQQVTLSCSPISGHRSVSWYQQTPGQGLQFLFEYFSETQRNKGNFPGRFSGRQFSNSRSEMNVSTLELGDSALYLCASSPSTGNTEAFFGQGTRLTVV.